This T cell receptor (beta chain) derives from a study of T cells in Graves' hyperthyroidism and ophthalmopathy. Study summary: Pretreatment peripheral blood was obtained at initial diagnosis.

Study conclusions and caveats: Blood held most thyroid clonotypes expanded above 0.001 frequency.

This clonotype was counted ten times or more. Its specificity is not known. Amplified TCR beta CDR3 regions derived from RNA transcripts. The TCR CDR3 first-round RT-PCR relied on the HTBI primer set. From the multiplex PCR reads, TCRdb called clonotypes with MiXCR, one entry per CDR3 protein. Of about 270,000 distinct CDR3 sequences listed, approximately 16% were seen once; the top ten hold roughly 30%. For the diagnoses, clinical symptoms, serum thyroxine and TRAb, thyroid ultrasound and orbital computed tomography were used. Trimming stripped 6 bases from V and 2 bases from J, with 11 bases between. CDR3 length: 13 residues. Germline loops: CDR1 MDHEN, CDR2 SYDVKM.

This sequence originates from a woman between 50 and 59 years old with Graves' hyperthyroidism that later progressed to Graves' ophthalmopathy. The sequencing input was blood. The chain is built from TRBV28 and TRBJ2-7; D is ambiguous. DNA for the CDR3: TGTGCCAGCAGGGTCAGTGGGGCCTACGAGCAGTACTTC. Its protein is CASRVSGAYEQYF. Full variable domain (remainder filled in from reference TRBV28 and TRBJ2-7): DVKVTQSSRYLVKRTGEKVFLECVQDMDHENMFWYRQDPGLGLRLIYFSYDVKMKEKGDIPEGYSVSREKKERFSLILESASTNQTSMYLCASRVSGAYEQYFGPGTRLTVT.